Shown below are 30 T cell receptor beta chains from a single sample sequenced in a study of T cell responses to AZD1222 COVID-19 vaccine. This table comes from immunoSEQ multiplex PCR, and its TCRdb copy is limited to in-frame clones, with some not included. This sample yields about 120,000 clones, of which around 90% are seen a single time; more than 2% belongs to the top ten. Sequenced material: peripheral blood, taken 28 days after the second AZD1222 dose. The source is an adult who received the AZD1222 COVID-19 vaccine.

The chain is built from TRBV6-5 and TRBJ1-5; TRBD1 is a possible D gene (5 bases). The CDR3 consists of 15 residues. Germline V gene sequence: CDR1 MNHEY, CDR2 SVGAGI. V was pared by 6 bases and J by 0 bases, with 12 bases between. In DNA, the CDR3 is TGTGCCAGCAGGGGACGTAGCCGTAGCAATCAGCCCCAGCATTTT. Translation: CASRGRSRSNQPQHF.

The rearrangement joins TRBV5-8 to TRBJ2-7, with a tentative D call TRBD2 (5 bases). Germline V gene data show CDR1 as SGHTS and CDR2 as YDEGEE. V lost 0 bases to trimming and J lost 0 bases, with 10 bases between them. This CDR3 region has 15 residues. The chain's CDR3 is CASSLGVAYSYEQYF. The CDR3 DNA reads TGTGCCAGCAGCTTGGGGGTAGCGTACTCCTACGAGCAGTACTTC.

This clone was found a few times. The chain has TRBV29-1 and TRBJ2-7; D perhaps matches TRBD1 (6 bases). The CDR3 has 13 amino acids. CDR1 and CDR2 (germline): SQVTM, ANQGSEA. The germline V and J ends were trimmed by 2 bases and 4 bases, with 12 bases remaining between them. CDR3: CSVERDTPYEQYF. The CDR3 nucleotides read TGCAGCGTTGAAAGGGACACCCCGTACGAGCAGTACTTC.

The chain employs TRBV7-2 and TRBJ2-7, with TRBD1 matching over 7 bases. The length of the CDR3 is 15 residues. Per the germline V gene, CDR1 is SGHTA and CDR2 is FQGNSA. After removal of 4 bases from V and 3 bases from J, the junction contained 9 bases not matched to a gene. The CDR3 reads CASSSRQGAYYEQYF. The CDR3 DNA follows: TGTGCCAGCAGCTCCCGACAGGGAGCATACTACGAGCAGTACTTC.

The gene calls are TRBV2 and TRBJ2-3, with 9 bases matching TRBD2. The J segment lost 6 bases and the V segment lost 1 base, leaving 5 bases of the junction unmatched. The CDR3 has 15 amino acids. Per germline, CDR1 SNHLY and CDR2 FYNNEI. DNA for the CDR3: TGTGCCAGCAGTGAAGTGCGGGGGGGCCGGGATACGCAGTATTTT. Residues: CASSEVRGGRDTQYF. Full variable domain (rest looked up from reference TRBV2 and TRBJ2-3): EPEVTQTPSHQVTQMGQEVILRCVPISNHLYFYWYRQILGQKVEFLVSFYNNEISEKSEIFDDQFSVERPDGSNFTLKIRSTKLEDSAMYFCASSEVRGGRDTQYFGPGTRLTVL.

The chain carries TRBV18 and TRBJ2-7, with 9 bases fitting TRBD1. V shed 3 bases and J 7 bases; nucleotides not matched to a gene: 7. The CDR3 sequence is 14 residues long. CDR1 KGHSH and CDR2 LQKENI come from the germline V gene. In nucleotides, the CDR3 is TGTGCCAGCTCACCGGGGACAGGGCCATTAGAGCAGTACTTC. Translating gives CASSPGTGPLEQYF.

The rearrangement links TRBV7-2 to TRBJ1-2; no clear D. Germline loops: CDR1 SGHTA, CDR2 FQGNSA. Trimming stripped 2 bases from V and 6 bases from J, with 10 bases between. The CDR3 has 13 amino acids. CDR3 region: CASSLWPLDGYTF. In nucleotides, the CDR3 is TGTGCCAGCAGCTTATGGCCTTTGGATGGCTACACCTTC.

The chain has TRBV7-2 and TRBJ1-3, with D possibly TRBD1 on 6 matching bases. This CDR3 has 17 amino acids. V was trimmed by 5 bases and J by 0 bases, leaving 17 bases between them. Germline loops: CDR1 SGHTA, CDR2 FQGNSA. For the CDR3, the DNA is TGTGCCAGCAGCACCCGGGAGGGGGGGAGCTCTGGAAACACCATATATTTT. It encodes CASSTREGGSSGNTIYF.

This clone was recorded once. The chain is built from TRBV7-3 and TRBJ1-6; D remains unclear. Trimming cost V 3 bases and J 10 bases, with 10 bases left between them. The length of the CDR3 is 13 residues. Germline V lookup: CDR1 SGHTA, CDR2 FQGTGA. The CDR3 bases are TGTGCCAGCAGCTTTTTACCAGAGTCACCCCTCCACTTT. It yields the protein CASSFLPESPLHF.

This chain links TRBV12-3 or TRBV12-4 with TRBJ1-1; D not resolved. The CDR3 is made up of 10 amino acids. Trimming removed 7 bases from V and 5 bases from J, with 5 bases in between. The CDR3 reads CASIRTEAFF. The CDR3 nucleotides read TGTGCCAGCATAAGAACTGAAGCTTTCTTT.

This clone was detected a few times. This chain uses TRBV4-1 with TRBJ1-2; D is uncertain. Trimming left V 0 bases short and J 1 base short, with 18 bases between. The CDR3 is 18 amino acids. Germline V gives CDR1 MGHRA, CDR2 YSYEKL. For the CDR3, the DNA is TGCGCCAGCAGCCAAGACGGTCAGGCCAAGAGGGTTAACTATGGCTACACCTTC. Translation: CASSQDGQAKRVNYGYTF.

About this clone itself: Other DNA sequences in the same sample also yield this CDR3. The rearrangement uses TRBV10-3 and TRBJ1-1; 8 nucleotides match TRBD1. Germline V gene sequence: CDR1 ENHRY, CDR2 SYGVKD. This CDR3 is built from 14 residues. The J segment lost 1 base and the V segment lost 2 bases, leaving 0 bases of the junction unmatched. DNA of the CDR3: TGTGCCATCAGTGAGCAGGGGGCGAACACTGAAGCTTTCTTT. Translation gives CAISEQGANTEAFF.

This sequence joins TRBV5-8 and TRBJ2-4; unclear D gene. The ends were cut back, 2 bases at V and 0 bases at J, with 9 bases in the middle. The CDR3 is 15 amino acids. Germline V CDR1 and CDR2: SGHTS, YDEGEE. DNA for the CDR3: TGTGCCAGCAGCTTACGCCAGACAGCCAAAAACATTCAGTACTTC. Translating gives CASSLRQTAKNIQYF.

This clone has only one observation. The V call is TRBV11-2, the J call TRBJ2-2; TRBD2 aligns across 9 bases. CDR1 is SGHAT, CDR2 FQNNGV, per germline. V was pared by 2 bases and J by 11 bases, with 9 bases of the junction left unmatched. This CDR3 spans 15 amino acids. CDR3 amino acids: CASSLRSGGPLELFF. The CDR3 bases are TGTGCCAGCAGCTTACGTAGCGGGGGCCCCCTTGAGCTGTTTTTT.

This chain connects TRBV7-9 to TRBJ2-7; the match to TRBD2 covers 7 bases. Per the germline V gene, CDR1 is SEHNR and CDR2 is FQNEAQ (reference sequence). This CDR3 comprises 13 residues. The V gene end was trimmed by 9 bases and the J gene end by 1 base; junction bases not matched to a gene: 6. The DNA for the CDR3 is TGTGCCAGTGGGGCGGGGGATTCCTACGAGCAGTACTTC. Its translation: CASGAGDSYEQYF.

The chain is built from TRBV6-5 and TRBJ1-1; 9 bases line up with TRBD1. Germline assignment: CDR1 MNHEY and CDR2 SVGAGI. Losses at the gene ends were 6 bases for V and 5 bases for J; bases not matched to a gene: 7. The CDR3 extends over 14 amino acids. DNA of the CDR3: TGTGCCAGCAGGGACAGGGGCGCGGGGACTGAAGCTTTCTTT. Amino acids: CASRDRGAGTEAFF.

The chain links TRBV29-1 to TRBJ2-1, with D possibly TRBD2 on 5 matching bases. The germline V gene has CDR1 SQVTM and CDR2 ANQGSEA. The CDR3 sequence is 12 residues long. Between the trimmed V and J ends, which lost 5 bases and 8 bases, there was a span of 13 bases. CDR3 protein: CSVLGVEDEQFF. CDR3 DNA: TGCAGCGTTTTGGGAGTTGAGGATGAGCAGTTCTTC.

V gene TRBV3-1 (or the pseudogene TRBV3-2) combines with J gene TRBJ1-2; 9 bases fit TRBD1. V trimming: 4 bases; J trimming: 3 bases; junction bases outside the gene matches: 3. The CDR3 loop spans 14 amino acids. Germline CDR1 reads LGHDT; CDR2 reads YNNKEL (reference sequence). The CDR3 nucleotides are TGTGCCAGCAGCCGACAGGGGGAGGACTATGGCTACACCTTC. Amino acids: CASSRQGEDYGYTF.

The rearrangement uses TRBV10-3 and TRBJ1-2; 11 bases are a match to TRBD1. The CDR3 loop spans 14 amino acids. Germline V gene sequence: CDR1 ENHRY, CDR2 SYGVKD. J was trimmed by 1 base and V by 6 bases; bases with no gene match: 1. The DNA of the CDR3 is TGTGCCATCAGAGGGACAGGGGGTAACTATGGCTACACCTTC. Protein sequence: CAIRGTGGNYGYTF.

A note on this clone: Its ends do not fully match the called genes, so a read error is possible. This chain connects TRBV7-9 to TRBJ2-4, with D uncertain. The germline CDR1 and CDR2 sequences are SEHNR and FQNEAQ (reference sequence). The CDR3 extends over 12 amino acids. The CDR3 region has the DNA TGTGCCAGCAGCTCGATGCCCAACAGTCAGTACTTC. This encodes CASSSMPNSQYF.

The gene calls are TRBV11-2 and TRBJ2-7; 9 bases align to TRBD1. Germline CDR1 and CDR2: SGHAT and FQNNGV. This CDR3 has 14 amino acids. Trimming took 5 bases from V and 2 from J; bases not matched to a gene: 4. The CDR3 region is CASSATGGPYEQYF. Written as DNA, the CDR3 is TGTGCCAGCAGCGCGACAGGGGGACCCTACGAGCAGTACTTC.

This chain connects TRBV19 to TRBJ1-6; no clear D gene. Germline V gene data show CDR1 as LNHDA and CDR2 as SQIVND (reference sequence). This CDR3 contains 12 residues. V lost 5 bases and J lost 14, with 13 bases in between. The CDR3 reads CASSPRGSTLHF. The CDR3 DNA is TGTGCCAGTAGTCCCCGAGGCAGTACCCTCCACTTT.

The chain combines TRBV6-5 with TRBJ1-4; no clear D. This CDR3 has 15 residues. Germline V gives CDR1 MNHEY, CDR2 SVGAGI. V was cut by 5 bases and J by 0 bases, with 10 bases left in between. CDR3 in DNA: TGTGCCAGCAGTCTATTTAGGGCAACTAATGAAAAACTGTTTTTT. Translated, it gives CASSLFRATNEKLFF.

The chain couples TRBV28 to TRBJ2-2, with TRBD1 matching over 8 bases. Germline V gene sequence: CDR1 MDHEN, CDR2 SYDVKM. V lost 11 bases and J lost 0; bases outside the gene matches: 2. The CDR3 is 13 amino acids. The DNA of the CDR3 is TGTGCCGGGACAGGCTCGAACACCGGGGAGCTGTTTTTT. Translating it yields CAGTGSNTGELFF.

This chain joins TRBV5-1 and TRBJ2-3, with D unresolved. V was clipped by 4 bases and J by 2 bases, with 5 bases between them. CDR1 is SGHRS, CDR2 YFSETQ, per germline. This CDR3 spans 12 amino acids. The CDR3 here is CASSPDTDTQYF. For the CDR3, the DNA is TGCGCCAGCAGCCCAGACACAGATACGCAGTATTTT.

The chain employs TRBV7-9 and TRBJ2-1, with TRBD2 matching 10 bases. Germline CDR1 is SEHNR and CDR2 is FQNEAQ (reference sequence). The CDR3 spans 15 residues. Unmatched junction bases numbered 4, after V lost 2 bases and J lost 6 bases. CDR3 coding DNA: TGTGCCAGCAGCTTATTAAGCGGGGGGGCCAATGAGCAGTTCTTC. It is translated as CASSLLSGGANEQFF.

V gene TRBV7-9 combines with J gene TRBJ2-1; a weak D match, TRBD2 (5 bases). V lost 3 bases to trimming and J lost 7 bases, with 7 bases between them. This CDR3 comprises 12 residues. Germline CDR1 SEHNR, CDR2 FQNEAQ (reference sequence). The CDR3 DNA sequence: TGTGCCAGCAGCTTGGGAGTGAATGAGCAGTTCTTC. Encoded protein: CASSLGVNEQFF. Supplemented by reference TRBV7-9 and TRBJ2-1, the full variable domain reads DTGVSQNPRHKITKRGQNVTFRCDPISEHNRLYWYRQTLGQGPEFLTYFQNEAQLEKSRLLSDRFSAERPKGSFSTLEIQRTEQGDSAMYLCASSLGVNEQFFGPGTRLTVL.

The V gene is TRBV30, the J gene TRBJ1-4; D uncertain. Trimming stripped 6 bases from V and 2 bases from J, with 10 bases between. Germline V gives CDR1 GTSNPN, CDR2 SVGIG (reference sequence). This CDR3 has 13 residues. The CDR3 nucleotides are TGTGCCTGCATGCACATCACTAATGAAAAACTGTTTTTT. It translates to CACMHITNEKLFF.

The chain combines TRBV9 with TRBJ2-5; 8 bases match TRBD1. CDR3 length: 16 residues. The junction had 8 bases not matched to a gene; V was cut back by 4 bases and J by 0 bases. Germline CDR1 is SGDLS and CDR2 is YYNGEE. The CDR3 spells CASSPWDRMYQETQYF. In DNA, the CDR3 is TGTGCCAGCAGCCCCTGGGACAGGATGTACCAAGAGACCCAGTACTTC. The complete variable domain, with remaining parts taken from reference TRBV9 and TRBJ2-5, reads DSGVTQTPKHLITATGQRVTLRCSPRSGDLSVYWYQQSLDQGLQFLIQYYNGEERAKGNILERFSAQQFPDLHSELNLSSLELGDSALYFCASSPWDRMYQETQYFGPGTRLLVL.

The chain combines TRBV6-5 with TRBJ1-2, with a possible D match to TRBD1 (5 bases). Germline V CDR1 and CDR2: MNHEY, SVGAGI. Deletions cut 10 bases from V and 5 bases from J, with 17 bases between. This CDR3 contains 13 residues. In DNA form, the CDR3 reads TGTGCCACCTCAATCGGGACTACATATGGCTACACCTTC. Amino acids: CATSIGTTYGYTF.